These 20 T cell receptor beta chains originate from one sample sequenced in a study of T cells in Graves' hyperthyroidism and ophthalmopathy. Amplification of TCR beta CDR3 regions was performed using RNA transcripts as template. First-round RT-PCR targeting the TCR CDR3 was performed with the HTBI primer set. TCRdb passed the multiplex PCR reads through MiXCR, listing each CDR3 protein once. Of 500,000 to 650,000 distinct CDR3 sequences in the sample, roughly a sixth were seen once. The sample consisted of blood. Receptors originate from a woman aged 18-29 years with Graves' ophthalmopathy.

As regards this clonotype: A much larger clone is a single base away; this may be a read error. The CDR3 region has the DNA TGTGCCAGCAGCGAGGACGACTACGAGCAGTACTTC. Translating it yields CASSEDDYEQYF. This chain links TRBV11-2 with TRBJ2-7; no definite D call. V was shortened by 5 bases and J by 3 bases, with 8 bases between the two germline ends. The CDR3 spans 12 residues. Germline-derived CDR1 and CDR2 are SGHAT and FQNNGV.

The rearrangement joins TRBV9 to TRBJ1-2; TRBD1 aligns across 7 bases. CDR3 size: 16 residues. CDR1 SGDLS and CDR2 YYNGEE come from the germline V gene. V lost 3 bases, J lost 5 bases, and 13 bases stayed unmatched. The CDR3 DNA is TGTGCCAGCAGCGCCCCCTTATCCGGACAGGCATATGGCTACACCTTC. This codes for CASSAPLSGQAYGYTF.

This clonotype was detected many times. J is TRBJ1-5 and V is TRBV28; TRBD1 matches at 9 bases. CDR3 length: 16 residues. CDR1 is MDHEN and CDR2 is SYDVKM in the germline V gene. V shed 4 bases, J shed 3 bases, and the junction held 7 bases outside the gene matches. CDR3 DNA: TGTGCCAGCAGTTCTTTGACAGGGGGGACCAATCAGCCCCAGCATTTT. It translates to CASSSLTGGTNQPQHF.

The chain uses TRBV9 and TRBJ2-1; 8 bases line up with TRBD2. Unmatched junction bases numbered 11, after V lost 2 bases and J lost 7 bases. The CDR3 spans 16 residues. Germline CDR1 SGDLS, CDR2 YYNGEE. CDR3 amino acids: CASSVGRNGGVNEQFF. In nucleotides, the CDR3 is TGTGCCAGCAGCGTCGGGAGAAACGGGGGGGTAAATGAGCAGTTCTTC.

The V gene is TRBV29-1, the J gene TRBJ2-7; D may be TRBD1 (5 bases). V shed 5 bases and J shed 0 bases, with 14 bases lying between them. This CDR3 is 14 amino acids long. The V gene's germline CDR1 is SQVTM and CDR2 ANQGSEA. For the CDR3, the DNA is TGCAGCGTTTATGGGGCAGCTCACTCCTACGAGCAGTACTTC. Protein: CSVYGAAHSYEQYF.

Comment on this clonotype: This may be a read error: a much more frequent sequence differs by one nucleotide. The CDR3 carries no conserved terminal phenylalanine or tryptophan, so it likely arises from a read error. The CDR3 here is CASMTGDMNTGELFS. CDR3 DNA: TGCGCCAGCATGACAGGGGACATGAACACCGGGGAGCTGTTTTCT. The chain has TRBV5-1 and TRBJ2-2; 8 bases are shared with TRBD1. Germline V gives CDR1 SGHRS, CDR2 YFSETQ. V was pared by 6 bases and J by 1 base, with 5 bases of the junction left unmatched. The CDR3 is made up of 15 amino acids.

This clonotype has just a few counts. The rearrangement uses TRBV6-2 or TRBV6-3 and TRBJ2-3; D may match TRBD1 or TRBD2 (6 bases each). The V gene's germline CDR1 is MNHEY and CDR2 SVGEGT. The CDR3 has 17 amino acids. Trimming stripped 1 base from V and 2 bases from J, with 16 bases between. This CDR3 reads CASSYWGGGLLTDTQYF. Written as DNA, the CDR3 is TGTGCCAGCAGTTACTGGGGTGGGGGGCTTCTCACAGATACGCAGTATTTT.

The rearrangement uses TRBV20-1 and TRBJ2-1, with TRBD2 matching 10 bases. Germline CDR1 DFQATT, CDR2 SNEGSKA (reference sequence). The CDR3 runs to 13 residues. V shed 5 bases, J shed 7 bases, and the junction held 5 bases outside the gene matches. CDR3 coding DNA: TGCAGTGCTGACGAGCGGGGGGGTAATGAGCAGTTCTTC. It yields the protein CSADERGGNEQFF.

The chain combines TRBV25-1 with TRBJ2-7, with D hard to call. Trimming stripped 1 base from V and 7 bases from J, with 11 bases between. The CDR3 extends over 13 amino acids. Germline V gene lookup returns CDR1 MGHDK and CDR2 SYGVNS. The CDR3 spells CASSEWGATEQYF. In DNA form, the CDR3 reads TGTGCCAGCAGTGAATGGGGTGCGACGGAGCAGTACTTC.

Note on this clonotype: Being one base from a much bigger clone, this may be a read error. V and J are TRBV20-1 and TRBJ2-3; 8 bases are a match to TRBD2. CDR1 and CDR2 (germline): DFQATT, SNEGSKA (reference sequence). CDR3 length: 16 amino acids. The CDR3 nucleotides are TGCGGTGCTGAGGTTGGGACTAGGGAGAGCGCAGATACGCAGTATTTT. Translated, it gives CGAEVGTRESADTQYF.

The rearrangement joins TRBV9 to TRBJ2-1, with D possibly TRBD1 on 6 matching bases. CDR1 and CDR2 (germline): SGDLS, YYNGEE. Trimming shortened V by 0 bases and J by 7 bases, and 14 bases separated the two germline ends. The CDR3 totals 15 residues. DNA for the CDR3: TGTGCCAGCAGCGTAGTACAGGGAAGTGGGAATGAGCAGTTCTTC. This translates into CASSVVQGSGNEQFF. The entire variable domain, with the rest obtained from reference TRBV9 and TRBJ2-1, is as follows: DSGVTQTPKHLITATGQRVTLRCSPRSGDLSVYWYQQSLDQGLQFLIQYYNGEERAKGNILERFSAQQFPDLHSELNLSSLELGDSALYFCASSVVQGSGNEQFFGPGTRLTVL.

V usage is TRBV4-3 and J usage is TRBJ2-1, with 11 positions matching TRBD2. Germline CDR1 is LGHNA and CDR2 is YSLEER. The CDR3 spans 16 residues. Trimming removed 4 bases from V and 5 bases from J; junction bases left unmatched: 7. The CDR3 loop reads CASSRPGTSGDNEQFF. In DNA, the CDR3 is TGCGCCAGCAGCCGTCCCGGGACTAGCGGAGACAATGAGCAGTTCTTC.

Details on this clonotype: This sequence may be a read error, since a much larger clone differs from it by one base. The chain has TRBV28 and TRBJ1-4; tentatively, D is TRBD1 (5 bases). The CDR3 runs 14 residues. Germline assignment: CDR1 MDHEN and CDR2 SYDVKM. CDR3: CASSLWAGHERLFF. Written as DNA, the CDR3 is TGTGCCAGCAGTTTATGGGCGGGGCACGAAAGACTGTTTTTT.

Ten or more counts support this clonotype. The gene calls are TRBV20-1 and TRBJ2-5; the match to TRBD2 covers 10 bases. The ends lost 3 bases at V and 4 bases at J; junction bases unmatched: 5. The length of the CDR3 is 14 residues. CDR1 DFQATT and CDR2 SNEGSKA come from the germline V gene (reference sequence). The CDR3 here is CSARASGRLETQYF. The CDR3 nucleotides are TGCAGTGCTAGGGCTAGCGGGAGATTAGAGACCCAGTACTTC.

The chain recombines TRBV19 with TRBJ2-7, with 10 bases aligning to TRBD1. Per germline, CDR1 LNHDA and CDR2 SQIVND (reference sequence). CDR3 length: 14 amino acids. V trimming: 2 bases; J trimming: 7 bases; junction bases outside the gene matches: 5. The CDR3 nucleotides are TGTGCCAGTAGTATATGGGACAGGGGCGATGAGCAGTACTTC. Protein product: CASSIWDRGDEQYF.

DNA for the CDR3: TGTGCCAGTACTCCGGTTATTCGGAGCTCTGGGGCCAACGTCCTGACTTTC. Translation gives CASTPVIRSSGANVLTF. The V and J genes are TRBV19 and TRBJ2-6; no reliable D call. V lost 7 bases, J lost 0 bases, and 16 bases lay in between. This CDR3 has 17 residues. Germline CDR1 reads LNHDA; CDR2 reads SQIVND (reference sequence).

This clonotype showed up many times. The chain recombines TRBV28 with TRBJ1-1; the D is unclear. Germline CDR1 MDHEN, CDR2 SYDVKM. The V gene lost 5 bases and the J gene lost 0 bases, with 7 bases spanning the gap. The CDR3 consists of 13 residues. CDR3 sequence: CASSSRLNTEAFF. The CDR3 DNA follows: TGTGCCAGCAGTAGCAGATTGAACACTGAAGCTTTCTTT.

The sample holds a few counts of this clonotype. The rearrangement links TRBV20-1 to TRBJ2-3; 14 positions agree with TRBD2. The CDR3 runs 15 residues. CDR1 is DFQATT and CDR2 is SNEGSKA in the germline V gene (reference sequence). J lost 4 bases, V lost 7 bases, and 7 bases had no gene match. In nucleotides, the CDR3 is TGCAGTGGAGAGGGACTAGCGGGGGCTCCAGATACGCAGTATTTT. This translates into CSGEGLAGAPDTQYF.

This clonotype has at least ten counts. The chain links TRBV29-1 to TRBJ2-7; D is perhaps TRBD2 (6 bases). The CDR3 is 14 amino acids. Trimming stripped 2 bases from V and 4 bases from J, with 15 bases between. The germline CDR1 and CDR2 sequences are SQVTM and ANQGSEA. CDR3 residues: CSVELVGRLYEQYF. The CDR3 nucleotides read TGCAGCGTTGAATTGGTCGGGAGACTGTACGAGCAGTACTTC.

The chain uses TRBV27 and TRBJ1-3; D gene unclear. CDR1 is MNHEY and CDR2 is SMNVEV in the germline V gene (reference sequence). Trimming pared 2 bases from V and 4 bases from J, leaving 6 bases between. This CDR3 has 13 amino acids. CDR3 coding DNA: TGTGCCAGCAGTTTAAATAGGGGAAACACCATATATTTT. Its translation is CASSLNRGNTIYF.